This is a list of T cell receptor beta chains from one sample in a study of beta chain features in type 1 diabetes. Using immunoSEQ multiplex PCR, the repertoire was profiled, and TCRdb retains in-frame clones only, with some absent. The sample lists approximately 280,000 clones; 15% were seen once. Sequencing was done on a sample of naive CD4+ T cells from blood. Source of these receptors: a man aged 18 to 30 with type 1 diabetes. Both conserved end residues are part of each CDR3. D genes are given only for firm matches. Clone size is given for some rows only: seen once, a few or many times, or a class if the clone is expanded.

D gene | J gene | clone size | CDR3 length | V gene | CDR3 DNA | CDR3 protein
TRBD2 | TRBJ2-3 | NA | 15 | TRBV25-1 | TGTGCCAGCAGTGAACTAGCGGGAAGGGTGGATACGCAGTATTTT | CASSELAGRVDTQYF
NA | TRBJ1-1 | few | 15 | TRBV18 | TGTGCCAGCTCACGCCAACAGGGAAAGAGCACTGAAGCTTTCTTT | CASSRQQGKSTEAFF
TRBD1 | TRBJ1-2 | NA | 15 | TRBV4-3 | TGCGCCAGCAGCCAAGTATCAGGGGGCGGCTATGGCTACACCTTC | CASSQVSGGGYGYTF
TRBD2 | TRBJ2-1 | few | 14 | TRBV10-3 | TGTGCCATCAAAACGGGAGGTCTTTACAATGAGCAGTTCTTC | CAIKTGGLYNEQFF
TRBD2 | TRBJ2-1 | few | 15 | TRBV2 | TGTGCCAGCAGTGAGGAGGGAGGGATATACAATGAGCAGTTCTTC | CASSEEGGIYNEQFF
TRBD2 | TRBJ2-1 | few | 18 | TRBV5-1 | TGCGCCAGCAGCTTGGTTCGCGGGAGACGTGAAACCTACAATGAGCAGTTCTTC | CASSLVRGRRETYNEQFF
TRBD1 | TRBJ1-1 | NA | 17 | TRBV4-2 | TGTGCCAGCAGCCACGGGGGCGGGCAGGGGGCGAACACTGAAGCTTTCTTT | CASSHGGGQGANTEAFF
TRBD1 | TRBJ2-7 | few | 10 | TRBV2 | TGTGCTACAGGGGTAGGCGAGCAGTACTTC | CATGVGEQYF
NA | TRBJ2-2 | few | 16 | TRBV5-1 | TGCGCCAGCAGCTTGGTTGGGGCTGGGAACACCGGGGAGCTGTTTTTT | CASSLVGAGNTGELFF
TRBD2 | TRBJ2-1 | few | 16 | TRBV4-2 | TGTGCCAGCAGCCAACTAACGGCCGGGAGGGGCGATGAGCAGTTCTTC | CASSQLTAGRGDEQFF
TRBD1 | TRBJ2-1 | NA | 17 | TRBV5-4 | TGTGCCAGCAGCTTGGTGAGGGGACAGGGGGCCTACAATGAGCAGTTCTTC | CASSLVRGQGAYNEQFF
NA | TRBJ2-2 | NA | 14 | TRBV6-5 | TGTGCCAGCAGTTACCAGGGGTTTTTCGGGGAGCTGTTTTTT | CASSYQGFFGELFF